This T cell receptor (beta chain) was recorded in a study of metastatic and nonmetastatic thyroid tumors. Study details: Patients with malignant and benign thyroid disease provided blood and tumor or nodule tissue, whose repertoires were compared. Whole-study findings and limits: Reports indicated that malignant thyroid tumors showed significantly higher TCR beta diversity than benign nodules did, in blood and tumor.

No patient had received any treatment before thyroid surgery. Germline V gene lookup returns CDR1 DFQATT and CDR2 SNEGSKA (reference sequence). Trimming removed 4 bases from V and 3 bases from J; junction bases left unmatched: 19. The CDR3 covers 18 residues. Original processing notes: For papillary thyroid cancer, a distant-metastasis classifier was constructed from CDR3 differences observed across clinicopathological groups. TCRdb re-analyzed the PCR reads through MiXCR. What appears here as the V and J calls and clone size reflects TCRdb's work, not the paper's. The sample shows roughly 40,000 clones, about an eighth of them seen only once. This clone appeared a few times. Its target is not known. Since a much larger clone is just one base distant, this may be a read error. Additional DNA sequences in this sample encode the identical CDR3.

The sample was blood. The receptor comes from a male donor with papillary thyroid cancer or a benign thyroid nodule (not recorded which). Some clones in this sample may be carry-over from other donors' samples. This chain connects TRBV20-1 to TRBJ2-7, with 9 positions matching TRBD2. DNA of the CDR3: TGCAGTGCTAACCATCCCCAACTAGCGGGTGGGGCCGTCTACGAGCAGTACTTC. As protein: CSANHPQLAGGAVYEQYF.